Given below is one T cell receptor (beta chain) in context. With V trimmed by 0 bases and J by 5 bases, 6 bases remained unmatched. This CDR3 is built from 17 residues. Germline V lookup: CDR1 LGHNA, CDR2 YSLEER. Study processing details: The authors estimated nucleated cell counts from reference gene primer amplification. This table comes from immunoSEQ multiplex PCR, and its TCRdb copy is limited to in-frame clones, with some not included. The V and J calls and the clone size are those of that table, but D and trimming were determined from the DNA. The top ten hold 4.5% to 6.5% of the sample, which has 40,000 to 45,000 clones, 90% to 95% seen once. This specimen comes from a study of blood T cell repertoires in COVID-19. As for the study in general: The United States, Italy and Spain were the sources of the acute and convalescent COVID-19 samples. T cells, B-cell-depleted T cells, or PBMCs provided the cDNA or gDNA that served as material.

This chain uses TRBV4-3 with TRBJ2-1; 11 bases are a match to TRBD2. This receptor was taken from a human donor in a cohort sampled during active COVID-19. Input material: peripheral blood. CDR3 in DNA: TGCGCCAGCAGCCAAGATAGGTATAGCGGGAGGGACAATGAGCAGTTCTTC. It is translated as CASSQDRYSGRDNEQFF.